This TCR beta chain stems from a study of regulatory T cells in long-lasting Graves disease. Study results and limitations: Rather than thyroid tissue, only peripheral blood underwent study.

Time point specified: newly diagnosed GD, antithyroid drugs for less than 3 months. The TCR library was made from RNA that had been extracted from PBMCs in TRIzol. Both iRepertoire HTBI primers and Arm-PCR of CDR3 regions were used to build the TCR beta libraries. TCRdb re-called the multiplex PCR reads through MiXCR, storing one row per CDR3 protein. The sample carries around 250,000 distinct CDR3 sequences, around 16% recorded once. V trimming: 5 bases; J trimming: 0 bases; junction bases outside the gene matches: 9. Germline values: CDR1 SGHTA, CDR2 FQGTGA. CDR3 length: 17 residues. This clonotype occurred many times. Its antigen is unidentified.

Material: peripheral blood mononuclear cells (PBMCs), obtained at new diagnosis, from a patient treated with antithyroid drugs. The TCR sequence derives from a female donor with Graves disease. The chain carries TRBV7-3 and TRBJ2-2, with 7 nucleotides matching TRBD1. For the CDR3, the DNA is TGTGCCAGCAGCATCCTAGGGGGACAGACGAACACCGGGGAGCTGTTTTTT. Translated, it gives CASSILGGQTNTGELFF.